This T cell receptor (beta chain) was obtained from a study of blood T cell repertoires in COVID-19. The overall study: Material from acute and convalescent COVID-19 was sourced from the United States, Italy and Spain. PBMCs, B-cell-depleted T cells, or T cells provided the cDNA or gDNA that made up the material.

In the source study's methods: How many nucleated cells were present was estimated from reference gene primer amplification. Profiled with immunoSEQ multiplex PCR; TCRdb holds only in-frame clones, not every one. That table gives V, J and clone size, and the DNA gave D and trimming. The sample yields around 140,000 clones, more than 75% seen once. Germline V gene sequence: CDR1 MNHNY, CDR2 SVGAGI (reference sequence). Trimming stripped 5 bases from V and 0 bases from J, with 11 bases between. The CDR3 sequence is 15 residues long. Sequencing was carried out using peripheral blood. The receptor was isolated from a man between 50 and 59 years old with active COVID-19. This chain joins TRBV6-6 and TRBJ1-5; D is perhaps TRBD1 (5 bases). For the CDR3, the DNA is TGTGCCAGCAGTCTCCAGGGACTTAGCAATCAGCCCCAGCATTTT. Protein: CASSLQGLSNQPQHF.